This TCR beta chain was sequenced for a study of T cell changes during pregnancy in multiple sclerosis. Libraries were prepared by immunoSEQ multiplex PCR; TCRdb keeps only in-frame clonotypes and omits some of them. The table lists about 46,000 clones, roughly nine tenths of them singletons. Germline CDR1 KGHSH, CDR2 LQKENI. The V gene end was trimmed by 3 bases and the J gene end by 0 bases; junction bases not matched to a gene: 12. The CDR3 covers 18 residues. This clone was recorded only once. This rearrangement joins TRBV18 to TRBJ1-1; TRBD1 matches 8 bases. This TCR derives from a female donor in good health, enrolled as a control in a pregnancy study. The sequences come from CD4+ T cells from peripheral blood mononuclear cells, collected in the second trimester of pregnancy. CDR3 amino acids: CASSPNSVGQGMNTEAFF. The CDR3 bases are TGTGCCAGCTCACCCAATTCTGTAGGACAGGGCATGAACACTGAAGCTTTCTTT.